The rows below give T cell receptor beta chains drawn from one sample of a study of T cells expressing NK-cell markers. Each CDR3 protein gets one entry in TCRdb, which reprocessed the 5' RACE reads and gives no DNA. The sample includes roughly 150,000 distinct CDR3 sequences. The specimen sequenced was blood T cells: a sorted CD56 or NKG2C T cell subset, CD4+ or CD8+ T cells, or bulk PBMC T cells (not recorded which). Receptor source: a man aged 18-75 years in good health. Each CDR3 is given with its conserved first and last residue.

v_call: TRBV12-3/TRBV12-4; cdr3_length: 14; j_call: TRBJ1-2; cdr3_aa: CASSQLRTHYGYTF
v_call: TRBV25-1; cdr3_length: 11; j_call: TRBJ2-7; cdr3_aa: CASGPEGEQYF
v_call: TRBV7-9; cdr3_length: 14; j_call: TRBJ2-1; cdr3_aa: CASSLALKQGEQFF
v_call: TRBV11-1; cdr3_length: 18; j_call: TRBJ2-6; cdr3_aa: CASSLRAGELSGANVLTF
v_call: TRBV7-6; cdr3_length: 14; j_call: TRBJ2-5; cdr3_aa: CASSLREFRQTQYF
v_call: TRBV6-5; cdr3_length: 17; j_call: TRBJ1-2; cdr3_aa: CASSSYDRRDRDVGYTF
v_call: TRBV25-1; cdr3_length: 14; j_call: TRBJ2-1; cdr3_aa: CASSESGGRGEQFF
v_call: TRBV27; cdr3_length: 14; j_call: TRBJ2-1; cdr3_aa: CASSSTGLLNEQFF
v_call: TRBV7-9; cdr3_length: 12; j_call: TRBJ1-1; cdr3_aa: CASSLGSFPAFF
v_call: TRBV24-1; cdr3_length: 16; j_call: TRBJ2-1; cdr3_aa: CATSDFRLAGGREQFF
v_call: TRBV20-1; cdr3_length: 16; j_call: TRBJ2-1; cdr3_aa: CSAYTSGGSFVNEQFF
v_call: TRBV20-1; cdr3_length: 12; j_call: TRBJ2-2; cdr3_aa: CRAEQGSGELFF
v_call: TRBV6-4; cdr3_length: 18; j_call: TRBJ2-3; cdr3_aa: CASSGLSHGGISTDTQYF
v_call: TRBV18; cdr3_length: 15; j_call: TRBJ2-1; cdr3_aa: CASSPGTGGHNEQFF
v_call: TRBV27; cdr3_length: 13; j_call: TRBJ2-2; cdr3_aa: CASSFGRDGELFF
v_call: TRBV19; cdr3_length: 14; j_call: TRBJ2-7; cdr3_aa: CASSAGQGWYEQYF
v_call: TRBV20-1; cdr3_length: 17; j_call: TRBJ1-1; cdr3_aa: CSARQAHFIHGETEAFF
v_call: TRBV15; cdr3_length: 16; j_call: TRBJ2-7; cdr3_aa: CATSGEIKRGPYEQYF
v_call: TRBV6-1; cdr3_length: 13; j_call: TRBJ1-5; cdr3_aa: CASRKGGAQPQHF
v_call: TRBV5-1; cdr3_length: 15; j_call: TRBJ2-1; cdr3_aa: CASSIRQGADNEQFF
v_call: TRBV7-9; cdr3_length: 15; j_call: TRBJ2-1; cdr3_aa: CASSLVLAAYNEQFF
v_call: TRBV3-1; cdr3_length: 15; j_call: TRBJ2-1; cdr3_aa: CASSQILAGGNEQFF
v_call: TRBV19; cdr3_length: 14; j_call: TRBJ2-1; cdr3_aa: CASSSDYTYNEQFF
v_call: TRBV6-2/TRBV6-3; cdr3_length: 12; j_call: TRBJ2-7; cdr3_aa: CASSIMGGEQYF
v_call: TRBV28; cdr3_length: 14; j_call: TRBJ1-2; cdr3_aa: CASSLTGGVYGYTF
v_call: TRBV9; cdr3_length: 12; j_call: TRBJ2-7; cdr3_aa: CASSGQGYEQYF
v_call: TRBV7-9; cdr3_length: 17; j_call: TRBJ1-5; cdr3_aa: CASSLATGTGLNQPQHF
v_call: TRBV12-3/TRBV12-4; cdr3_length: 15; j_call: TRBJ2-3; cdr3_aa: CATIRGGARTDTQYF
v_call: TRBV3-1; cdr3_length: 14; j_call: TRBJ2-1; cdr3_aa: CASSPGEGLNEQFF
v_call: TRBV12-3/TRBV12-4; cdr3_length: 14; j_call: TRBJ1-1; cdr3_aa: CASSFGKLLYEAFF
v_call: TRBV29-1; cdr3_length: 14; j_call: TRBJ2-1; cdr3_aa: CSAGTSGGRDEQFF
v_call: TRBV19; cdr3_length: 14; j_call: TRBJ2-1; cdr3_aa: CASRERVAYNEQFF